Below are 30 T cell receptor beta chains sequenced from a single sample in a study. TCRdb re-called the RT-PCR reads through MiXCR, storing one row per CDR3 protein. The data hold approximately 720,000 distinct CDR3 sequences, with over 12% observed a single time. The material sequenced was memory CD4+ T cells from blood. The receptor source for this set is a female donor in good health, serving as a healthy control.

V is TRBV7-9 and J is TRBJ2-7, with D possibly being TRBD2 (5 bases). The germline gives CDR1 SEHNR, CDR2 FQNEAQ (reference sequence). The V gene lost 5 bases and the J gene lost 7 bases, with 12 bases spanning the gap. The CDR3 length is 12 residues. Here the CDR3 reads CASSPDPGEQYF. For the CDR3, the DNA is TGTGCCAGCAGCCCCGACCCGGGGGAGCAGTACTTC.

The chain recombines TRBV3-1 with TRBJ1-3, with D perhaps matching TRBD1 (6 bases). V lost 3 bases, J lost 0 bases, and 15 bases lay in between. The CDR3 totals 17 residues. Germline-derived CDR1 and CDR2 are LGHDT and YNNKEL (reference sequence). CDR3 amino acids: CASSHNPTGGSGNTIYF. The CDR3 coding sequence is TGTGCCAGCAGCCACAACCCGACAGGCGGCTCTGGAAACACCATATATTTT.

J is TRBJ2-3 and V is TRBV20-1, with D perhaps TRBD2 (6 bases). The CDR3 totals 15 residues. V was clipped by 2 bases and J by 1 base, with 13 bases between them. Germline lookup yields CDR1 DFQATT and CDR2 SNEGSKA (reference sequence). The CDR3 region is CSARIQRVGTDTQYF. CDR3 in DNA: TGCAGTGCTAGAATCCAGCGGGTCGGCACAGATACGCAGTATTTT.

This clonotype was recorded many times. The CDR3 spells CASSFAGLAYNEQFF. CDR3 DNA sequence: TGTGCCAGCAGTTTCGCCGGACTAGCCTACAATGAGCAGTTCTTC. The V and J genes are TRBV6-5 and TRBJ2-1, with 7 bases identical to TRBD2. V trimming: 4 bases; J trimming: 2 bases; junction bases outside the gene matches: 5. Germline CDR1 is MNHEY and CDR2 is SVGAGI. This CDR3 contains 15 residues.

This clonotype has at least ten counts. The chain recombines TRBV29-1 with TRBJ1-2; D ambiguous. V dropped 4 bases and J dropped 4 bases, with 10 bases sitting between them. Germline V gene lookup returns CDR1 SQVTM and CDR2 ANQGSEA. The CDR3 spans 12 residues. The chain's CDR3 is CSVGLTGYGYTF. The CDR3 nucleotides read TGCAGCGTTGGGCTAACGGGCTATGGCTACACCTTC.

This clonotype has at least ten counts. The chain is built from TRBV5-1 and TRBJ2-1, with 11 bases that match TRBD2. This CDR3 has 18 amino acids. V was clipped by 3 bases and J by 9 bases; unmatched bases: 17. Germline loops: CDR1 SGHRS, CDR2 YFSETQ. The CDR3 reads CASSSRPVAGGLLSEQFF. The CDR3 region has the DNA TGCGCCAGCAGCTCACGACCCGTAGCGGGAGGGCTCCTGAGTGAGCAGTTCTTC.

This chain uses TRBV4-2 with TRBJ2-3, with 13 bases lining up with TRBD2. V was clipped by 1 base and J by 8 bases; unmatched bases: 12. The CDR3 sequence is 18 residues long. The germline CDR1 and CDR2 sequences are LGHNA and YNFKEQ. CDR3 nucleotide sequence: TGTGCCAGCAGCCAAGCCCAAACCGGGACTAGCGGGATAAGTACGCAGTATTTT. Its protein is CASSQAQTGTSGISTQYF.

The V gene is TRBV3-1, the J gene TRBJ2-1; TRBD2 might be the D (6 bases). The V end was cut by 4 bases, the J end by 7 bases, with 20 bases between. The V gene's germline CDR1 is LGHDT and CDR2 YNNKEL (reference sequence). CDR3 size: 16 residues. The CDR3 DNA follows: TGTGCCAGCAGCCCCGGGACTCACCTTACGTGGAATGAGCAGTTCTTC. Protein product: CASSPGTHLTWNEQFF.

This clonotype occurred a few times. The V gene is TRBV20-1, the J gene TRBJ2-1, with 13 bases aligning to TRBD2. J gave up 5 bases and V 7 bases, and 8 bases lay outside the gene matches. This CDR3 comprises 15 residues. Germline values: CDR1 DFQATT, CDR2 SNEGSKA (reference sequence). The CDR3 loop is CSGSTSGRGDNEQFF. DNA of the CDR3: TGCAGTGGATCTACTAGCGGGAGGGGAGACAATGAGCAGTTCTTC.

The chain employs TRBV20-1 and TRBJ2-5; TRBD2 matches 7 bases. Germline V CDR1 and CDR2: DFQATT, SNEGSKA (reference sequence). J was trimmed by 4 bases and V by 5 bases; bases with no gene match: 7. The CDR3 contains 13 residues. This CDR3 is CSAGLSGGETQYF. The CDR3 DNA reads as TGCAGTGCTGGTCTGTCGGGGGGAGAGACCCAGTACTTC.

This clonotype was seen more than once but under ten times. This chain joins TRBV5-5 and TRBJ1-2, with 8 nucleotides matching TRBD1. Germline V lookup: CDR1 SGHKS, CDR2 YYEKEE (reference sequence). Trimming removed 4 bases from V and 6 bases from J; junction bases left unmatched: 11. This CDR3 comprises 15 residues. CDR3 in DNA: TGTGCCAGCAGCGGATCCGGGACAGGACCCCATGGCTACACCTTC. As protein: CASSGSGTGPHGYTF.

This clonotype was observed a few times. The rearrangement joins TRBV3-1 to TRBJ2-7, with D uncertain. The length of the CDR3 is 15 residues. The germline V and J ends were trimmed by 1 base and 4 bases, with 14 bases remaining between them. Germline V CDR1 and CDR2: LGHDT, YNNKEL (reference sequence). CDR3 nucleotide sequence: TGTGCCAGCAGCCAAGGGGTAGAATCAACATACGAGCAGTACTTC. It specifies CASSQGVESTYEQYF.

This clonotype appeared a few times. CDR3 in amino acids: CASSVGLNEQYF. The CDR3 region has the DNA TGCGCCAGCAGCGTGGGACTTAACGAGCAGTACTTC. The chain carries TRBV5-1 and TRBJ2-7; D is possibly TRBD2 (6 bases). The length of the CDR3 is 12 residues. The germline V gene encodes CDR1 SGHRS and CDR2 YFSETQ. Trimming took 4 bases from V and 5 from J, leaving 10 bases between them.

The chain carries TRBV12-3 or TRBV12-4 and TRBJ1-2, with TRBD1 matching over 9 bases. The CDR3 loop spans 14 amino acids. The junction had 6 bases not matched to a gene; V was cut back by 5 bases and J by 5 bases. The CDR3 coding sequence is TGTGCCAGCAGTCAACAACAGGGGGCATATGGCTACACCTTC. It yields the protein CASSQQQGAYGYTF.

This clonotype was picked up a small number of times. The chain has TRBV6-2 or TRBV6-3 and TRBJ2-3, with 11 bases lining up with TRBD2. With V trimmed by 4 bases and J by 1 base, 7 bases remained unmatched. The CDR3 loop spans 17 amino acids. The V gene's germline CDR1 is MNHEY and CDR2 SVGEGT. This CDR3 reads CASSSITGLAGTDTQYF. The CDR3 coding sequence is TGTGCCAGCAGTTCGATAACGGGACTAGCGGGCACAGATACGCAGTATTTT.

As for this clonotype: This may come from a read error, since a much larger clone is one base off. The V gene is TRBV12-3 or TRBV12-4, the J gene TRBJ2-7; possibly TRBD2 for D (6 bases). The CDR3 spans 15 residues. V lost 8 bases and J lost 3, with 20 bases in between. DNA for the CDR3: TGTGCCAGCTCACTGGGCGGGGAAAGGGGCTACGAGCAGTACTTC. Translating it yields CASSLGGERGYEQYF.

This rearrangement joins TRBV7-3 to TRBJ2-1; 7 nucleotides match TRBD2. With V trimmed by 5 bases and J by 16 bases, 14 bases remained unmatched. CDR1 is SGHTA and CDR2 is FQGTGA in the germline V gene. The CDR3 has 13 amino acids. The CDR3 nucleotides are TGTGCCAGCAGCCCCCCGGGGGGTTCTCGGAAATTCTTC. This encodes CASSPPGGSRKFF.

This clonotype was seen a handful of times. CDR3: CASSFSRFTNTGELFF. The CDR3 nucleotides are TGCGCCAGCAGCTTTAGCCGGTTCACGAACACCGGGGAGCTGTTTTTT. The J gene is TRBJ2-2, the V gene TRBV5-1; D gene ambiguous. This CDR3 contains 16 residues. Germline V gene data show CDR1 as SGHRS and CDR2 as YFSETQ. Trimming left V 2 bases short and J 0 bases short, with 11 bases between. Based on the CDR3 plus reference TRBV5-1 and TRBJ2-2, the full variable domain is KAGVTQTPRYLIKTRGQQVTLSCSPISGHRSVSWYQQTPGQGLQFLFEYFSETQRNKGNFPGRFSGRQFSNSRSEMNVSTLELGDSALYLCASSFSRFTNTGELFFGEGSRLTVL.

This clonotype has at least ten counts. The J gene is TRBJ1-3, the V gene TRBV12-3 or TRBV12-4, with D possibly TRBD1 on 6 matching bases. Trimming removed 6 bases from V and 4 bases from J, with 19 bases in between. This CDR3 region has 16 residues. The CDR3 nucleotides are TGTGCCAGCAGCTCTTCAGGGGCCGCACGAGGAAACACCATATATTTT. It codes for CASSSSGAARGNTIYF.

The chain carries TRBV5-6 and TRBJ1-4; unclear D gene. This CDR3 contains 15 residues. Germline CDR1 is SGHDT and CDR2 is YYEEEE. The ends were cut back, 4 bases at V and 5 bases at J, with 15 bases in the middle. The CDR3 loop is CASSQAGQGNEKLFF. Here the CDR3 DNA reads TGTGCCAGCAGCCAAGCGGGTCAAGGGAATGAAAAACTGTTTTTT.

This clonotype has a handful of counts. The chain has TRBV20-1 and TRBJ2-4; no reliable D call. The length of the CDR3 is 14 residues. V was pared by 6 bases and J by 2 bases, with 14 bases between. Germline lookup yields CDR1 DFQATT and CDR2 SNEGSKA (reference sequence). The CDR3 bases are TGCAGTGCCCTTCTAACCGAAACCAAAAACATTCAGTACTTC. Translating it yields CSALLTETKNIQYF.

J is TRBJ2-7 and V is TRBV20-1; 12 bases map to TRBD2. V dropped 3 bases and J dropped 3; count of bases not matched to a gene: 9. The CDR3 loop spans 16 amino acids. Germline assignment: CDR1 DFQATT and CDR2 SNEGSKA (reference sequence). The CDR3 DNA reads TGCAGTGCTAGTTGGACTAGCGGGAAGGGGCTCTACGAGCAGTACTTC. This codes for CSASWTSGKGLYEQYF.

As DNA, the CDR3 is TGTGCCAGCAGCCCTCGACTAGCGGGAGCCAGCACAGATACGCAGTATTTT. It is translated as CASSPRLAGASTDTQYF. V and J are TRBV9 and TRBJ2-3; 12 bases map to TRBD2. Trimming at V came to 4 bases and at J to 0 bases, leaving 6 bases not matched to a gene. The germline gives CDR1 SGDLS, CDR2 YYNGEE. The CDR3 spans 17 residues.

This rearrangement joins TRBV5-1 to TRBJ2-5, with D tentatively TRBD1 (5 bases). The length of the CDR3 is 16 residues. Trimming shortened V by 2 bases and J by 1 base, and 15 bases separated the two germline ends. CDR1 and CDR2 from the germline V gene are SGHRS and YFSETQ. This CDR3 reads CASSLASFGAQETQYF. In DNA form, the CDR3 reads TGCGCCAGCAGCTTAGCCTCATTTGGGGCCCAAGAGACCCAGTACTTC.

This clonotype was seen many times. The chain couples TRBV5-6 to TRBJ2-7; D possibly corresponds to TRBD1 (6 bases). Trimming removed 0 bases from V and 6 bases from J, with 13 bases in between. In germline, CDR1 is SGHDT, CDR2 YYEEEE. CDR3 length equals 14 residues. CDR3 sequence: CASSLALTGLEQYF. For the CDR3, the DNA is TGTGCCAGCAGCTTGGCCCTTACAGGGCTCGAGCAGTACTTC.

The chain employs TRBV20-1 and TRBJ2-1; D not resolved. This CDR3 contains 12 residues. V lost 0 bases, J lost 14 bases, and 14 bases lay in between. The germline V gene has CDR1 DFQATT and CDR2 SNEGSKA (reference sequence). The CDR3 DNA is TGCAGTGCTAGAGACCCCCAGGCGGTCAAGTTCTTC. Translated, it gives CSARDPQAVKFF.

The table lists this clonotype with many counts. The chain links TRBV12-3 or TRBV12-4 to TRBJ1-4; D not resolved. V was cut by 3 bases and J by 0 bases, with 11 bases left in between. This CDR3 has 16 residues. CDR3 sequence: CASSFAGPATNEKLFF. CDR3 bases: TGTGCCAGCAGTTTCGCCGGCCCTGCAACTAATGAAAAACTGTTTTTT.

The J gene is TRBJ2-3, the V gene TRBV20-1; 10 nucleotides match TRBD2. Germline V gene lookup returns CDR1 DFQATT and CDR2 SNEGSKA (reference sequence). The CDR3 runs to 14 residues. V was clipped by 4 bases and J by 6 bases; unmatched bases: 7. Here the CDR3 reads CSAILAGFVDTQYF. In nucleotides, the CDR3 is TGCAGTGCTATACTAGCGGGGTTTGTTGATACGCAGTATTTT.

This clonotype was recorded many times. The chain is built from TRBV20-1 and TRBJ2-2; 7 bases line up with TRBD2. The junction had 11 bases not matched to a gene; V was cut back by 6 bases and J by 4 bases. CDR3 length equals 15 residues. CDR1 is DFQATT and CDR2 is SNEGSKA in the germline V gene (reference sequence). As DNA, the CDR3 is TGCAGTGCACGCCCTAGCGGTAGAGGCACCGGGGAGCTGTTTTTT. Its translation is CSARPSGRGTGELFF.

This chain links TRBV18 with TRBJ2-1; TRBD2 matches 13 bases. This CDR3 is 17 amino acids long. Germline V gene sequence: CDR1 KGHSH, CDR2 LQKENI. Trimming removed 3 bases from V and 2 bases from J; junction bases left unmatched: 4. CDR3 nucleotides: TGTGCCAGCTCACCCAGGACTAGCGGGGGAACCTACAATGAGCAGTTCTTC. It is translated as CASSPRTSGGTYNEQFF.